The 8 T cell receptor beta chains below all came from one sample that was sequenced in a study of CD8 T cells in ankylosing spondylitis. Study conclusions and caveats: A TCR beta motif of roughly 8 highly homologous variants appeared characteristic of ankylosing spondylitis blood.

TCRdb re-analysed the 5' RACE reads in MiXCR, keeping a single row per CDR3 protein. The sample comprises more than 650,000 distinct CDR3 sequences, about an eighth of which are singletons, and approximately 0.46% rests with the top ten. No antigen has been identified for these receptors. Sequenced input: blood, either unsorted or a sorted T cell fraction (not recorded which). These receptors all stem from a male donor with ankylosing spondylitis.

V usage is TRBV6-2 or TRBV6-3 and J usage is TRBJ2-7; TRBD1 agrees at 7 bases. Germline trimming cut 6 bases from V and 6 bases from J; bases unmatched to any gene: 14. The CDR3 length is 15 residues. Germline V CDR1 and CDR2: MNHEY, SVGEGT. The chain's CDR3 is CASRLSGTAGGEQYF. The CDR3 DNA reads as TGTGCCAGCAGACTGTCTGGGACAGCAGGCGGCGAGCAGTACTTC.

In its sample, this clonotype was seen many times. V gene TRBV12-3 or TRBV12-4 combines with J gene TRBJ1-6; 7 positions match TRBD1. V shed 5 bases, J shed 10 bases, and the junction held 5 bases outside the gene matches. The CDR3 length is 13 residues. For the CDR3, the DNA is TGTGCCAGCAGTAGGGACAGTGCCTCACCCCTCCACTTT. Its protein product is CASSRDSASPLHF.

This clonotype was detected only a few times. This sequence joins TRBV7-2 and TRBJ1-3; 7 nucleotides match TRBD1. The CDR3 extends over 16 amino acids. Germline CDR1 reads SGHTA; CDR2 reads FQGNSA. The J segment lost 0 bases and the V segment lost 5 bases, leaving 7 bases of the junction unmatched. The CDR3: CASSPTGTDSGNTIYF. The CDR3 DNA reads as TGTGCCAGCAGCCCGACAGGGACCGACTCTGGAAACACCATATATTTT.

The chain combines TRBV7-9 with TRBJ1-1; D may be TRBD1 (6 bases). Germline CDR1 and CDR2: SEHNR and FQNEAQ (reference sequence). CDR3 length equals 17 residues. The V end lost 0 bases, the J end lost 4 bases, and 18 bases lay between the germline ends. This CDR3 is CASSLATGNRAGTEAFF. The CDR3 DNA reads as TGTGCCAGCAGCTTAGCAACGGGAAACAGGGCTGGCACTGAAGCTTTCTTT.

This clonotype was counted only a few times. This sequence joins TRBV29-1 and TRBJ2-1, with D perhaps matching TRBD2 (6 bases). CDR1 and CDR2 (germline): SQVTM, ANQGSEA. V lost 8 bases to trimming and J lost 2 bases, with 10 bases between them. This CDR3 region has 12 residues. The CDR3 reads CSIAAAYNEQFF. CDR3 bases: TGCAGCATAGCGGCCGCCTACAATGAGCAGTTCTTC.

This clonotype showed up just once. The gene calls are TRBV7-8 and TRBJ1-1; D might be TRBD1 (6 bases). The germline V gene encodes CDR1 SGHVS and CDR2 FQNEAQ. The CDR3 runs 16 residues. With 2 bases removed from V and 10 bases from J, the gap between germline ends came to 23 bases. The CDR3 DNA reads TGTGCCAGCAGCTTACCCCGACAGGCCGCCAGAGATGGAGCTTTCTTT. Its protein is CASSLPRQAARDGAFF.

The V call is TRBV5-6, the J call TRBJ1-6, with D perhaps TRBD1 (6 bases). V was trimmed by 4 bases and J by 7 bases, leaving 15 bases between them. The CDR3 sequence is 15 residues long. CDR1 and CDR2 (germline): SGHDT, YYEEEE. The CDR3 bases are TGTGCCAGCAGCGTCGGTCCTCAGGGGAATTCACCCCTCCACTTT. Amino acid sequence: CASSVGPQGNSPLHF.

The chain is built from TRBV7-3 and TRBJ2-3; 10 bases line up with TRBD2. CDR3 length: 15 residues. CDR1 and CDR2 (germline): SGHTA, FQGTGA. The J segment lost 9 bases and the V segment lost 7 bases, leaving 13 bases of the junction unmatched. CDR3 coding DNA: TGTGCCAGCACCCCGGGTAGCGGGGGGATTGACACGCAGTATTTT. It codes for CASTPGSGGIDTQYF.